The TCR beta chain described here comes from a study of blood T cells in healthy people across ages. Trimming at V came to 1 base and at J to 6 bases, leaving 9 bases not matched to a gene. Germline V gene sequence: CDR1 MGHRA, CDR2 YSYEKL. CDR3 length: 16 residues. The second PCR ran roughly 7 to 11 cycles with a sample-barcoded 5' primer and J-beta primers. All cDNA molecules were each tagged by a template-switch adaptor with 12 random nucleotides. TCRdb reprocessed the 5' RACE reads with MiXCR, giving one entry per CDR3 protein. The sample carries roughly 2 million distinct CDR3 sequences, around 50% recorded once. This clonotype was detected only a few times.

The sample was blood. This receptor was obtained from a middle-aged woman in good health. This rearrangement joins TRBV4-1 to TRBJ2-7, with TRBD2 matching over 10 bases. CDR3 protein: CASSQGLGAGGSEQYF. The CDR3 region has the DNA TGCGCCAGCAGCCAAGGTCTCGGAGCGGGGGGGAGCGAGCAGTACTTC.